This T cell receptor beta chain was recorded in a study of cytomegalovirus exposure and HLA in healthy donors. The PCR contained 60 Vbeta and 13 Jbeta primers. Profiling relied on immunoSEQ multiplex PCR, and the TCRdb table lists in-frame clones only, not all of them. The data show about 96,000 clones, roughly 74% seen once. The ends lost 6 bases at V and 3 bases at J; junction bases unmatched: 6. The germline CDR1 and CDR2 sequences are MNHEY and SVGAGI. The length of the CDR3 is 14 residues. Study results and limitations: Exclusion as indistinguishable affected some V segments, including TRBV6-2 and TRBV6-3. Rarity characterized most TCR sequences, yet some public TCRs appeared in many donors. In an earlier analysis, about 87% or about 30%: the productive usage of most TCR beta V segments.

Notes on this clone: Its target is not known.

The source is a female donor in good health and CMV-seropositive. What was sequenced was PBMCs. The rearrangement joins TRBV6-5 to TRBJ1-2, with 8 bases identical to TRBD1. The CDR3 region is CASRRPGQDYGYTF. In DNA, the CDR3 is TGTGCCAGCAGACGCCCGGGACAGGACTATGGCTACACCTTC.